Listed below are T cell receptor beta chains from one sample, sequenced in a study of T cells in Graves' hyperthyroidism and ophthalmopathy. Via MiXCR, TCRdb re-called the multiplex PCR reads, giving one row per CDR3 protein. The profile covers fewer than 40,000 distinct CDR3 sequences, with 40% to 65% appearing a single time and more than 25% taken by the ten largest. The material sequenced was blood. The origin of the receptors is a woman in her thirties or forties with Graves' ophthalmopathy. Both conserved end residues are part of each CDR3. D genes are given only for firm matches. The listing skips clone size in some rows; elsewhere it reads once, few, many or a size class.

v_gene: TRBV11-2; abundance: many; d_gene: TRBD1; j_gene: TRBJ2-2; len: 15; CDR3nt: TGTGCCAGCAGCCGGACAGGGGCGAACACCGGGGAGCTGTTTTTT; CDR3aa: CASSRTGANTGELFF
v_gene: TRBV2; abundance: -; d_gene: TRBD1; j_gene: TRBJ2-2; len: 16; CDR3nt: TGTGCCAGCAGCGCTGGACAGGGTAGTGGCACCGGGGAGCTGTTTTTT; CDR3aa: CASSAGQGSGTGELFF
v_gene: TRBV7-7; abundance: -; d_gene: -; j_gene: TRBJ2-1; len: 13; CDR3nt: TGTGCTAGCAGCTTAGCGCGTTATGGTGAGCAGTTCTTC; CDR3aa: CASSLARYGEQFF
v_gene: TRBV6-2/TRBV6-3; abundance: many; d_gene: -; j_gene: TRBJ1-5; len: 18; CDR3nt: TGTGCCAGCAGTTACAATCAGGGTAAGGGAAATAGCAATCAGCCCCAGCATTTT; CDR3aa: CASSYNQGKGNSNQPQHF
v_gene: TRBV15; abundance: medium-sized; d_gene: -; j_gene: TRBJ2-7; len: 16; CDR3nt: TGTGCCACCAGCAGAGATCCCCGGGGTTTTAGACACGAGCAGTACTTC; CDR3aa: CATSRDPRGFRHEQYF
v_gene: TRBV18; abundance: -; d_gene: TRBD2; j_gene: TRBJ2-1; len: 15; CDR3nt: TGTGCCAGCTCACCAGGGCTAGCGGGACACAATGAGCAGTTCTTC; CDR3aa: CASSPGLAGHNEQFF
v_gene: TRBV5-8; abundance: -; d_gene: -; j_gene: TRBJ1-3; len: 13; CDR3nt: TGTGCTAGAGATTCGACAGATGGAAACACCATATATTTT; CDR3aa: CARDSTDGNTIYF
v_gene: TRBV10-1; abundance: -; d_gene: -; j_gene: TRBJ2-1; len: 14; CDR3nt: TGCGCCAGCAGTGAGTCGAAGGAACCAGATACGCAGTTCTTC; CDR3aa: CASSESKEPDTQFF
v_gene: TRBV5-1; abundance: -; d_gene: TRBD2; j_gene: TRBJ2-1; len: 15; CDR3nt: TGCGCCAGCAGCTTTGGGGGGGAGCTAGGCAAAGAGCAGTTCTTC; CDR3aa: CASSFGGELGKEQFF
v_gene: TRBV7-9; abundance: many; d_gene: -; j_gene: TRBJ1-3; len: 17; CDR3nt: TGTGCCAGCAGCTTAGATACACATCCTTACGAGAGGAACACCATATATTTT; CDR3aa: CASSLDTHPYERNTIYF
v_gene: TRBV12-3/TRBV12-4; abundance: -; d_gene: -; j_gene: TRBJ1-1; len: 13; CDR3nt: TGTGCCAGCAGACCCGAGGAGAACACTGAAGCTTTCTTT; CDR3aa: CASRPEENTEAFF
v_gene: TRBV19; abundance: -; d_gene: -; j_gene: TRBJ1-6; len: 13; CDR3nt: TGTGCCAGTAGTACCGGGGTGGATTCACCCCTCCACTTT; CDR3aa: CASSTGVDSPLHF
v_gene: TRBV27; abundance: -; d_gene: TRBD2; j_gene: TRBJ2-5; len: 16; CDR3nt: TGTGCCAGCAGACCAGCGGGGTCCCAATTCCAAGAGACCCAGTACTTC; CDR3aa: CASRPAGSQFQETQYF